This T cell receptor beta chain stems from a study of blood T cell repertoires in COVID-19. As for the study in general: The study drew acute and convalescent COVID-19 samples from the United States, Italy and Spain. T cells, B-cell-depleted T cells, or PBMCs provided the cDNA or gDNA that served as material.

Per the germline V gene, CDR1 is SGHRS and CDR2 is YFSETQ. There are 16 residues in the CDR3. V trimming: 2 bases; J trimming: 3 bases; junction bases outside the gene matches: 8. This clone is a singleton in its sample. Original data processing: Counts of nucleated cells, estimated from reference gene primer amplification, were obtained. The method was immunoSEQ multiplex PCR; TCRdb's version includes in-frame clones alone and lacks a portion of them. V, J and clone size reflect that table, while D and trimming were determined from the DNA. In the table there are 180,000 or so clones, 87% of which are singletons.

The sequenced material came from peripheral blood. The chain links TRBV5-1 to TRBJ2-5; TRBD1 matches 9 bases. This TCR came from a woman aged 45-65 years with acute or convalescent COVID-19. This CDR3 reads CASSFSTGGREETQYF. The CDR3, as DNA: TGCGCCAGCAGCTTCTCGACAGGGGGAAGGGAAGAGACCCAGTACTTC.